The 19 T cell receptor beta chains below all came from one sample that was sequenced in a study of shared clonotypes between healthy human individuals. Profiling relied on immunoSEQ multiplex PCR, and the TCRdb table lists in-frame clones only, not all of them. The sample shows 2 million to 2.5 million clones, 85% to 95% of them seen only once. Specimen: naive CD4+ T cells from PBMCs. Sample subset: CD45RA+ positively selected. These receptor sequences come from a man aged 18 to 29 in good health. Some clones in this sample may be carry-over from other donors' samples.

The genes are TRBV19 and TRBJ2-5; TRBD1 agrees at 8 bases. Germline V lookup: CDR1 LNHDA, CDR2 SQIVND (reference sequence). V shed 5 bases and J 4 bases; nucleotides not matched to a gene: 6. The length of the CDR3 is 14 residues. CDR3 in amino acids: CASSSDRGRETQYF. In nucleotides, the CDR3 is TGTGCCAGTAGTTCCGACAGGGGTCGAGAGACCCAGTACTTC. Filled out from reference TRBV19 and TRBJ2-5, the complete variable domain reads DGGITQSPKYLFRKEGQNVTLSCEQNLNHDAMYWYRQDPGQGLRLIYYSQIVNDFQKGDIAEGYSVSREKKESFPLTVTSAQKNPTAFYLCASSSDRGRETQYFGPGTRLLVL.

The chain joins TRBV7-8 to TRBJ1-4, with D perhaps matching TRBD1 (5 bases). V was clipped by 5 bases and J by 5 bases, with 18 bases between them. The CDR3 has 16 amino acids. Germline CDR1 is SGHVS and CDR2 is FQNEAQ. CDR3 coding DNA: TGTGCCAGCAGCCTCGGGACGATCGCTCCGAATGAAAAACTGTTTTTT. It yields the protein CASSLGTIAPNEKLFF.

The chain links TRBV5-4 to TRBJ1-5; no definite D call. The CDR3 is made up of 13 amino acids. Per the germline V gene, CDR1 is SGHNT and CDR2 is YYREEE (reference sequence). The germline V and J ends were trimmed by 0 bases and 6 bases, with 7 bases remaining between them. DNA of the CDR3: TGTGCCAGCAGCTTGGATCTGGGTCAGCCCCAGCATTTT. Amino acid sequence: CASSLDLGQPQHF.

The rearrangement joins TRBV7-2 to TRBJ1-2; D gene unclear. V was clipped by 2 bases and J by 8 bases, with 12 bases between them. The germline V gene has CDR1 SGHTA and CDR2 FQGNSA. This CDR3 spans 13 amino acids. The CDR3 nucleotides are TGTGCCAGCAGCTTATCCCCCCTGGGGGGCTACACCTTC. Translating gives CASSLSPLGGYTF.

This clone appeared once. The J gene is TRBJ2-7, the V gene TRBV7-8; 8 bases map to TRBD2. Trimming at V came to 0 bases and at J to 3 bases, leaving 16 bases not matched to a gene. Per the germline V gene, CDR1 is SGHVS and CDR2 is FQNEAQ. CDR3 size: 19 residues. In nucleotides, the CDR3 is TGTGCCAGCAGCTTAGCGTCGGGAGGGCTCCCCTTTACGCTCTACGAGCAGTACTTC. Protein: CASSLASGGLPFTLYEQYF.

The chain couples TRBV5-1 to TRBJ1-4; D might be TRBD1 (5 bases). CDR3 size: 14 residues. Deletions cut 0 bases from V and 3 bases from J, with 6 bases between. Germline-derived CDR1 and CDR2 are SGHRS and YFSETQ. In DNA form, the CDR3 reads TGCGCCAGCAGCTTGGTGGGGGCTAATGAAAAACTGTTTTTT. This translates into CASSLVGANEKLFF. Combining the CDR3 with reference TRBV5-1 and TRBJ1-4 gives the whole variable domain KAGVTQTPRYLIKTRGQQVTLSCSPISGHRSVSWYQQTPGQGLQFLFEYFSETQRNKGNFPGRFSGRQFSNSRSEMNVSTLELGDSALYLCASSLVGANEKLFFGSGTQLSVL.

This chain joins TRBV28 and TRBJ2-3; 7 nucleotides agree with TRBD1. J lost 2 bases, V lost 4 bases, and 3 bases had no gene match. The CDR3 is 14 amino acids. Germline assignment: CDR1 MDHEN and CDR2 SYDVKM. CDR3 in amino acids: CASSWTGATDTQYF. The CDR3, as DNA: TGTGCCAGCAGTTGGACAGGTGCCACAGATACGCAGTATTTT.

The gene calls are TRBV19 and TRBJ1-5, with D tentatively TRBD1 (6 bases). Germline V gene sequence: CDR1 LNHDA, CDR2 SQIVND (reference sequence). The CDR3 totals 15 residues. Trimming removed 4 bases from V and 7 bases from J, with 17 bases in between. CDR3 coding DNA: TGTGCCAGTAGTACCTCGGGACAAGTGAAACAGCCCCAGCATTTT. Translation gives CASSTSGQVKQPQHF.

The chain joins TRBV5-6 to TRBJ2-7, with a tentative D call TRBD1 (6 bases). The V gene lost 4 bases and the J gene lost 2 bases, with 16 bases spanning the gap. The CDR3 loop spans 15 amino acids. Germline CDR1 reads SGHDT; CDR2 reads YYEEEE. This CDR3 reads CASSLGRTATYEQYF. CDR3 bases: TGTGCCAGCAGCCTCGGAAGGACAGCCACCTACGAGCAGTACTTC.

This clone turned up a few times. This chain uses TRBV21-1 with TRBJ2-1; the table names TRBD1, a call not compared with the DNA. TRBV21-1 is an annotated pseudogene. The CDR3 is made up of 15 amino acids. CDR3 DNA sequence: TGTGCCAGCATCCGGCCACAGGGGCCTTGCGATGAGCAGTTCTTC. Its protein is CASIRPQGPCDEQFF.

This chain uses TRBV10-3 with TRBJ1-2, with TRBD1 matching over 12 bases. From germline, CDR1 is ENHRY and CDR2 SYGVKD. The CDR3 runs 17 residues. V was pared by 0 bases and J by 7 bases, with 9 bases of the junction left unmatched. Written as DNA, the CDR3 is TGTGCCATCAGTGAGTCGGGAGGGACAGGGGGCATCGGTGGCTACACCTTC. This translates into CAISESGGTGGIGGYTF.

The chain is built from TRBV29-1 and TRBJ1-6; perhaps TRBD1 as D (5 bases). The V end lost 4 bases, the J end lost 6 bases, and 10 bases lay between the germline ends. CDR1 is SQVTM and CDR2 is ANQGSEA in the germline V gene. This CDR3 region has 13 residues. The CDR3 DNA reads TGCAGCGTTGGGGACGGCCCTAATTCACCCCTCCACTTT. This sequence encodes CSVGDGPNSPLHF.

The chain employs TRBV19 and TRBJ1-2; 7 nucleotides line up with TRBD1. Germline V lookup: CDR1 LNHDA, CDR2 SQIVND (reference sequence). The CDR3 covers 16 residues. V dropped 1 base and J dropped 4; count of bases not matched to a gene: 9. This CDR3 reads CASSIAYGTAVYGYTF. The CDR3 DNA reads as TGTGCCAGTAGTATAGCCTACGGGACAGCCGTCTATGGCTACACCTTC.

V is TRBV7-2 and J is TRBJ1-4; 11 bases map to TRBD1. CDR3 length equals 14 residues. Per the germline V gene, CDR1 is SGHTA and CDR2 is FQGNSA. With V trimmed by 5 bases and J by 10 bases, 6 bases remained unmatched. The CDR3 is CASSRGQGVGKLFF. CDR3 DNA sequence: TGTGCCAGCAGCCGGGGACAGGGGGTTGGAAAACTGTTTTTT.

The J gene is TRBJ2-7, the V gene TRBV10-1; no reliable D call. From germline, CDR1 is WNHNN and CDR2 SYGVQD (reference sequence). The CDR3 has 14 amino acids. V was trimmed by 4 bases and J by 6 bases, leaving 16 bases between them. CDR3 sequence reads: CASSGRSPPGEQYF. CDR3 sequence (DNA): TGCGCCAGCAGTGGCCGGAGCCCTCCGGGCGAGCAGTACTTC.

This clone was counted a single time. The chain couples TRBV4-1 to TRBJ2-3, with 13 nucleotides matching TRBD2. With V trimmed by 4 bases and J by 4 bases, 14 bases remained unmatched. The length of the CDR3 is 19 residues. Germline CDR1 and CDR2: MGHRA and YSYEKL. CDR3: CASSPPGLAGPHLADTQYF. The CDR3 nucleotides read TGCGCCAGCAGCCCCCCGGGACTAGCGGGACCTCATCTGGCAGATACGCAGTATTTT.

The rearrangement joins TRBV13 to TRBJ1-1, with D maybe TRBD1 (5 bases). Germline CDR1 PRHDT, CDR2 FYEKMQ (reference sequence). V was pared by 1 base and J by 1 base, with 25 bases between. The CDR3 runs 20 residues. As DNA, the CDR3 is TGTGCCAGCAGCTTAGTTTTGGTGTCACGGGGCCGACTTAGGAACACTGAAGCTTTCTTT. This codes for CASSLVLVSRGRLRNTEAFF. Full variable domain (outside the CDR3, taken from reference TRBV13 and TRBJ1-1): AAGVIQSPRHLIKEKRETATLKCYPIPRHDTVYWYQQGPGQDPQFLISFYEKMQSDKGSIPDRFSAQQFSDYHSELNMSSLELGDSALYFCASSLVLVSRGRLRNTEAFFGQGTRLTVV.

The chain joins TRBV28 to TRBJ1-3; D unresolved. Germline loops: CDR1 MDHEN, CDR2 SYDVKM. Trimming removed 5 bases from V and 0 bases from J, with 17 bases in between. CDR3 length: 17 residues. Written as DNA, the CDR3 is TGTGCCAGCAGTCTAGACGGCCTACGGTTCTCTGGAAACACCATATATTTT. It specifies CASSLDGLRFSGNTIYF.

The chain employs TRBV6-1 and TRBJ1-4; 7 bases fit TRBD1. The V gene end was trimmed by 7 bases and the J gene end by 6 bases; junction bases not matched to a gene: 5. The CDR3 extends over 13 amino acids. Germline V gene lookup returns CDR1 MNHNS and CDR2 SASEGT. The CDR3 spells CASIDTGDEKLFF. The CDR3, as DNA: TGTGCCAGCATTGATACAGGGGATGAAAAACTGTTTTTT.